This TCR beta chain emerged from a study of blood T cell repertoires in COVID-19. Study-level information: The samples span acute and convalescent COVID-19 from the United States, Italy and Spain. In each case, the material was cDNA or gDNA derived from T cells, B-cell-depleted T cells, or PBMCs.

The protocol was immunoSEQ multiplex PCR, while the TCRdb copy is restricted to in-frame clones and leaves out a portion. The profile shows roughly 250,000 clones, about 90% of them singletons. Participants' reported clinical history set cohort assignment. The CDR3 totals 15 residues. Germline V gene sequence: CDR1 SGHNT, CDR2 YYREEE (reference sequence). The ends lost 3 bases at V and 3 bases at J; junction bases unmatched: 8. This chain joins TRBV5-4 and TRBJ1-1; the match to TRBD1 covers 7 bases. The receptor was isolated from a human donor in a cohort exposed to, infected with or recovered from COVID-19 (not recorded which). The donor label of this sample is uncertain. Sequenced material: PBMCs or T cells enriched from blood (not recorded which). The CDR3: CASSWQDRRHTEAFF. The CDR3 region has the DNA TGTGCCAGCAGCTGGCAGGACAGGCGGCACACTGAAGCTTTCTTT.